Below, 8 T cell receptor beta chains from the same sample are listed, as sequenced in a study of blood T cell repertoires in COVID-19. This table comes from immunoSEQ multiplex PCR, and its TCRdb copy is limited to in-frame clones, with some not included. The data show about 82,000 clones, with 75% to 85% seen just once and about 12% held by the top ten. The sequencing sample was made of peripheral blood. These receptors all stem from a woman between 40 and 50 years old with active or convalescent COVID-19.

Concerning this clone itself: Other DNA sequences in this sample translate to the same CDR3. The chain carries TRBV27 and TRBJ2-7; TRBD1 matches 8 bases. The CDR3 consists of 14 residues. With V trimmed by 8 bases and J by 0 bases, 6 bases remained unmatched. Germline V CDR1 and CDR2: MNHEY, SMNVEV (reference sequence). The CDR3 here is CASRPGQVSYEQYF. As DNA, the CDR3 is TGTGCCAGCCGGCCGGGACAGGTCTCCTACGAGCAGTACTTC.

Only a few counts were recorded for this clone. The chain joins TRBV7-2 to TRBJ2-7, with TRBD1 identical over 9 bases. The germline V gene encodes CDR1 SGHTA and CDR2 FQGNSA. This CDR3 region has 17 residues. The V and J ends lost 4 bases and 4 bases, in that order; junction bases with no gene match: 14. CDR3 amino acids: CASSSPGQGRLMYEQYF. As DNA, the CDR3 is TGTGCCAGCAGCTCCCCCGGACAGGGGCGCCTCATGTACGAGCAGTACTTC.

The J gene is TRBJ1-5, the V gene TRBV7-2; 9 bases are shared with TRBD1. CDR3 length: 14 amino acids. J was trimmed by 6 bases and V by 3 bases; bases with no gene match: 3. CDR1 and CDR2 (germline): SGHTA, FQGNSA. The CDR3 loop reads CASSFLTGGQPQHF. The CDR3 DNA reads TGTGCCAGCAGCTTCTTGACAGGGGGTCAGCCCCAGCATTTT.

The chain uses TRBV5-1 and TRBJ2-6; 8 bases align to TRBD1. The CDR3 has 18 amino acids. CDR1 is SGHRS and CDR2 is YFSETQ in the germline V gene. Losses at the gene ends were 3 bases for V and 2 bases for J; bases not matched to a gene: 10. Here the CDR3 DNA reads TGCGCCAGCAGCTATTCGTCCAGGGGGCAGGCTGGGGCCAACGTCCTGACTTTC. Its translation is CASSYSSRGQAGANVLTF.

The table lists this clone with a count of one. CDR3 loop: CASSLSAGTGELFF. The CDR3 region has the DNA TGTGCCAGCAGTTTATCGGCAGGCACCGGGGAGCTGTTTTTT. The chain carries TRBV28 and TRBJ2-2; no reliable D call. The CDR3 spans 14 residues. From germline, CDR1 is MDHEN and CDR2 SYDVKM. Trimming took 1 base from V and 4 from J, leaving 7 bases between them.

The genes are TRBV28 and TRBJ2-5; no clear D. V dropped 8 bases and J dropped 2 bases, with 12 bases sitting between them. The CDR3 spans 13 residues. Per the germline V gene, CDR1 is MDHEN and CDR2 is SYDVKM. CDR3 amino acids: CASHSFRQETQYF. In DNA form, the CDR3 reads TGTGCCAGCCATAGTTTTCGGCAAGAGACCCAGTACTTC.

The V gene is TRBV6-5, the J gene TRBJ2-1; D is perhaps TRBD2 (6 bases). V was clipped by 0 bases and J by 8 bases, with 14 bases between them. Germline V gives CDR1 MNHEY, CDR2 SVGAGI. The CDR3 is made up of 15 amino acids. The DNA for the CDR3 is TGTGCCAGCAGTTACTCCGGGGGATTTATCTATGAGCAGTTCTTC. This encodes CASSYSGGFIYEQFF.

This chain links TRBV28 with TRBJ2-7, with 10 bases lining up with TRBD1. This CDR3 is built from 15 residues. CDR1 and CDR2 (germline): MDHEN, SYDVKM. V shed 8 bases, J shed 2 bases, and the junction held 9 bases outside the gene matches. The CDR3 DNA reads TGTGCCAGCCTAACTCGGGACAGGGGTCCCTACGAGCAGTACTTC. Its translation: CASLTRDRGPYEQYF.